The rows below give T cell receptor beta chains drawn from one sample of a study of cytomegalovirus exposure and HLA in healthy donors. The data were produced by immunoSEQ multiplex PCR, yet TCRdb's version contains in-frame clones alone and is incomplete. The table lists approximately 50,000 clones. Sequencing input: PBMCs. These receptors all stem from a male donor in good health and CMV-seropositive. Each CDR3 is given without its conserved first and last residue. The order of the fields is CDR3 protein, J gene, CDR3 length, V gene, D gene. The D gene is left open where the match is weak.

ASVDSSGTGCSYEQY,TRBJ2-7,15,TRBV6-8,TRBD1
ASSLGAANSGNTIY,TRBJ1-3,14,TRBV5-1,NA
ASSSQGGALYEQY,TRBJ2-7,13,TRBV7-2,TRBD1
AWSGLASKQETQY,TRBJ2-5,13,TRBV30,TRBD2
ASSPRLEVNTGELF,TRBJ2-2,14,TRBV18,NA
ASSPRVPLYGYT,TRBJ1-2,12,TRBV28,NA
ASRPPGTGVYEQY,TRBJ2-7,13,TRBV6-5,TRBD1
ASSTAQGYEVDTQY,TRBJ2-3,14,TRBV5-1,NA
ASSSWTSGGDEQY,NA,13,TRBV11-2,TRBD2
ASSLFGHDYEQY,TRBJ2-7,12,TRBV27,NA
ASSPFLRQETQY,TRBJ2-5,12,TRBV4-1,NA
ASSLADGTGQPQH,TRBJ1-5,13,TRBV7-2,NA
ASSYFQPEDEQF,TRBJ2-1,12,TRBV6-6,NA
ASSWDRGTEAF,TRBJ1-1,11,TRBV5-1,TRBD1
AWRLAGTDTQY,TRBJ2-3,11,TRBV30,TRBD2
ASSPTGTPNTNTGELF,TRBJ2-2,16,TRBV9,NA
ASSSWGQGIYEQY,TRBJ2-7,13,TRBV7-9,NA
ASSGTTGGADTQY,TRBJ2-3,13,TRBV4-2,TRBD1
ASSDTGVDGYT,TRBJ1-2,11,TRBV7-8,NA
SVERTDSGNTIY,TRBJ1-3,12,TRBV29-1,NA
ASSLGLAGGSSYNEQF,TRBJ2-1,16,TRBV2,TRBD2
ASSLKTGYEQY,TRBJ2-7,11,TRBV27,NA
ASSPGTGLAKNIQY,TRBJ2-4,14,TRBV11-1,TRBD1
ASSLHRVETEAF,TRBJ1-1,12,TRBV4-3,NA
ASSLGQGYNSPLH,TRBJ1-6,13,TRBV5-6,TRBD1
ATRQAYYGYT,TRBJ1-2,10,TRBV30,NA
ASSEATGWTGELF,TRBJ2-2,13,TRBV6-1,NA
ASSYSPTVGYT,TRBJ1-2,11,TRBV6-5,NA
SATGQGYT,TRBJ1-2,8,TRBV20-1,NA
ASSYDGQGASYEQY,TRBJ2-7,14,TRBV7-3,TRBD1
ASSRDPGLAGGTDTQY,TRBJ2-3,16,TRBV19,TRBD2
ASSHRSTGGNTGELF,TRBJ2-2,15,TRBV7-2,TRBD1
ASSLGQGAGTEAF,TRBJ1-1,13,TRBV4-1,TRBD1
ASSSFGAGPQPQH,TRBJ1-5,13,TRBV7-2,NA
ASSYSTGAANYGYT,TRBJ1-2,14,TRBV6-5,TRBD1
ASSETNDRDEAF,TRBJ1-1,12,TRBV6-1,TRBD1
AWSVDGTITEAF,TRBJ1-1,12,TRBV30,NA
ASSQEGGGAETDTQY,TRBJ2-3,15,TRBV4-2,TRBD2
SPRDRGLPYEQY,TRBJ2-7,12,TRBV29-1,TRBD1
ASSLPWGSGGENNEQF,TRBJ2-1,16,TRBV7-2,TRBD2
AISGTQGNTEAF,TRBJ1-1,12,TRBV10-3,NA
ASSYRRQGHTEAF,TRBJ1-1,13,TRBV6-5,TRBD1
ASSEGLAGGNEQF,TRBJ2-1,13,TRBV6-1,TRBD2
ASSLGGTGASYEQY,TRBJ2-7,14,TRBV27,TRBD1
ASRTGTVSSYEQY,TRBJ2-7,13,TRBV6-5,TRBD1
ASSSPGDEQY,TRBJ2-7,10,TRBV27,NA
ASSTQRVGNQPQH,TRBJ1-5,13,TRBV28,NA
ASSGQGSTEAF,TRBJ1-1,11,TRBV2,TRBD1
AWSRSGQGSTGNTIY,TRBJ1-3,15,TRBV30,TRBD1
AISEGSGTSGQETQY,TRBJ2-5,15,TRBV10-3,TRBD2
ASSPLASAYEQY,TRBJ2-7,12,TRBV18,NA
ASSPLAGGVRELF,TRBJ2-2,13,TRBV13,TRBD2
ASSDLRVSYEQY,TRBJ2-7,12,TRBV6-1,NA
ASSVGSTDRPNEKLF,TRBJ1-4,15,TRBV9,NA
ASATGDGPDTQY,TRBJ2-3,12,TRBV7-7,NA
ASISTGGDTEAF,TRBJ1-1,12,TRBV28,NA
ASSLLARGETGELF,TRBJ2-2,14,TRBV5-6,TRBD2
ASSFSRSGGDSTDTQY,TRBJ2-3,16,TRBV7-9,TRBD2
ASSSLYYYEQY,TRBJ2-7,11,TRBV6-5,NA
ASSTTGALSGNTIY,TRBJ1-3,14,TRBV5-1,TRBD1